A selection of T cell receptor beta chains follows, all from one sample in a study of blood T cell repertoires in COVID-19. The data were produced by immunoSEQ multiplex PCR, yet TCRdb's version contains in-frame clones alone and is incomplete. The sample gives 140,000 to 150,000 clones, roughly 82% of which show up once; about 9.4% is in the top ten. The sequenced material came from peripheral blood. The receptor source for this set is a man in his 60s with active or convalescent COVID-19. CDR3s include the opening cysteine and the closing phenylalanine or tryptophan. Fields, in order: clone size, D gene, V gene, J gene, CDR3 protein, CDR3 DNA. A D gene is named only where the DNA matches it firmly. The size of a clone is reported for some rows only, either as once, few or many, or as a class for expanded clones.

>NA|NA|TRBV18|TRBJ2-5
CASSPQLANQETQYF
TGTGCCAGCTCACCACAACTAGCTAACCAAGAGACCCAGTACTTC
>NA|NA|TRBV4-3|TRBJ1-1
CASSQDSSYGTEAFF
TGCGCCAGCAGCCAAGATTCGTCATACGGCACTGAAGCTTTCTTT
>NA|TRBD2|TRBV7-7|TRBJ2-5
CASSPLAGGVGETQYF
TGTGCTAGCAGCCCACTAGCGGGGGGAGTCGGGGAGACCCAGTACTTC
>NA|TRBD1|TRBV3-1/TRBV3-2|TRBJ2-1
CASSRQDREDEQFF
TGTGCCAGCAGCCGTCAGGACAGGGAGGATGAGCAGTTCTTC
>NA|TRBD2|TRBV2|TRBJ2-1
CASTRAGGRNEQFF
TGTGCCAGCACCAGAGCGGGAGGGAGGAATGAGCAGTTCTTC
>NA|TRBD2|TRBV6-6|TRBJ2-1
CASSYLAGGPSNEQFF
TGTGCCAGCAGTTACTTAGCGGGGGGGCCTTCTAATGAGCAGTTCTTC
>NA|TRBD1|TRBV4-1|TRBJ2-7
CASSQDQPGQVTF
TGCGCCAGCAGCCAAGATCAACCGGGACAGGTTACCTTC
>NA|TRBD1|TRBV19|TRBJ1-2
CASRKGQWGDYGYTF
TGTGCCAGTAGAAAGGGACAGTGGGGGGACTATGGCTACACCTTC
>few|TRBD1|TRBV14|TRBJ1-2
CASSQHRTGGYGYTF
TGTGCCAGCAGCCAACACCGGACAGGGGGCTATGGCTACACCTTC
>NA|TRBD2|TRBV11-3|TRBJ2-3
CASSLETGGASADTQYF
TGTGCCAGCAGCTTAGAGACCGGGGGGGCTAGCGCAGATACGCAGTATTTT
>NA|TRBD1|TRBV6-5|TRBJ1-5
CASSSLGQGQPQHF
TGTGCCAGCAGTTCCCTTGGACAGGGTCAGCCCCAGCATTTT
>NA|NA|TRBV4-3|TRBJ2-3
CASRGDRSTDTQYF
TGCGCCAGCAGGGGCGACCGGAGCACAGATACGCAGTATTTT
>few|TRBD1|TRBV6-5|TRBJ1-4
CASSTGQGYEKLFF
TGTGCCAGCAGTACCGGACAGGGATATGAAAAACTGTTTTTT
>NA|TRBD1|TRBV7-2|TRBJ2-3
CASNGRGLFTDTQYF
TGTGCCAGCAATGGCAGGGGGTTATTCACAGATACGCAGTATTTT
>once|TRBD1|TRBV20-1|TRBJ2-1
CSASGTGNPNEQFF
TGCAGTGCTAGTGGGACAGGGAATCCCAATGAGCAGTTCTTC
>NA|NA|TRBV7-8|TRBJ2-2
CASSLGAREPNTGELFF
TGTGCCAGCAGCTTAGGCGCCCGAGAGCCGAACACCGGGGAGCTGTTTTTT
>NA|TRBD1|TRBV5-1|TRBJ1-2
CASSLVTGEDGYTF
TGCGCCAGCAGCTTGGTTACAGGGGAGGATGGCTACACCTTC
>NA|NA|TRBV4-3|TRBJ1-1
CASSQDARGGTEAFF
TGCGCCAGCAGCCAAGATGCCCGGGGAGGAACTGAAGCTTTCTTT
>NA|NA|TRBV29-1|TRBJ2-3
CSVPAEALFTDTQYF
TGCAGCGTTCCCGCCGAAGCTCTGTTCACAGATACGCAGTATTTT
>NA|TRBD2|TRBV5-1|TRBJ2-7
CASSLSSGDPSYEQYF
TGCGCCAGCAGCTTATCTAGCGGGGATCCCTCCTACGAGCAGTACTTC
>NA|NA|TRBV4-3|TRBJ1-2
CASSQDVKGRYGYTF
TGCGCCAGCAGCCAAGATGTAAAGGGGAGGTATGGCTACACCTTC
>NA|NA|TRBV18|TRBJ2-5
CASSLGQQETQYF
TGTGCCAGCTCACTTGGGCAGCAAGAGACCCAGTACTTC
>NA|TRBD2|TRBV3-1/TRBV3-2|TRBJ2-7
CASSPGLAGGYEQYF
TGTGCCAGCAGCCCGGGACTAGCGGGGGGCTACGAGCAGTACTTC
>NA|TRBD1|TRBV14|TRBJ2-5
CASSQGETGLQETQYF
TGTGCCAGCAGCCAAGGGGAGACAGGGCTCCAAGAGACCCAGTACTTC
>NA|TRBD2|TRBV4-1|TRBJ2-2
CASSALGREVTGELFF
TGCGCCAGCAGCGCCCTCGGGCGGGAGGTGACCGGGGAGCTGTTTTTT
>NA|TRBD1|TRBV18|TRBJ2-5
CASSQGTGWSETQYF
TGTGCCAGCTCCCAAGGGACAGGGTGGTCAGAGACCCAGTACTTC
>NA|NA|TRBV30|TRBJ1-5
CAWSVTGPEQPQHF
TGTGCCTGGAGTGTAACAGGGCCAGAACAGCCCCAGCATTTT
>NA|TRBD1|TRBV6-5|TRBJ2-2
CASSYWGTGPGELFF
TGTGCCAGCAGTTACTGGGGGACAGGGCCCGGGGAGCTGTTTTTT
>NA|NA|TRBV19|TRBJ1-2
CASSRILRGEANYGYTF
TGTGCCAGTAGTAGAATCCTCCGGGGGGAGGCCAACTATGGCTACACCTTC
>NA|TRBD1|TRBV19|TRBJ2-7
CASSEPGQGSSEQYF
TGTGCCAGTAGTGAACCGGGACAGGGGAGTAGCGAGCAGTACTTC
>NA|NA|TRBV7-2|TRBJ1-3
CASSLADRGNTIYF
TGTGCCAGCAGCTTAGCAGACAGGGGAAACACCATATATTTT
>NA|NA|TRBV10-3|TRBJ1-3
CAISGPGSGNTIYF
TGTGCCATCAGTGGGCCTGGCTCTGGAAACACCATATATTTT
>NA|TRBD2|TRBV19|TRBJ2-3
CASSMQAGESTDTQYF
TGTGCCAGTAGTATGCAAGCGGGGGAGAGCACAGATACGCAGTATTTT
>NA|NA|TRBV7-2|TRBJ1-1
CASSIAGVAEAFF
TGTGCCAGCAGCATAGCCGGGGTCGCTGAAGCTTTCTTT
>NA|TRBD1|TRBV9|TRBJ2-7
CASSTSRTGTGPYEQYF
TGTGCCAGCAGCACGAGTCGAACCGGGACAGGGCCCTACGAGCAGTACTTC
>NA|NA|TRBV5-1|TRBJ2-6
CASSLARGAAGANVLTF
TGCGCCAGCAGCTTGGCCAGGGGGGCGGCTGGGGCCAACGTCCTGACTTTC
>NA|TRBD1|TRBV4-3|TRBJ1-4
CASSQQTGPNEKLFF
TGCGCCAGCAGCCAACAGACAGGGCCTAATGAAAAACTGTTTTTT
>NA|NA|TRBV19|TRBJ1-5
CASSIVGGYSNQPQHF
TGTGCCAGTAGTATAGTCGGGGGGTATAGCAATCAGCCCCAGCATTTT